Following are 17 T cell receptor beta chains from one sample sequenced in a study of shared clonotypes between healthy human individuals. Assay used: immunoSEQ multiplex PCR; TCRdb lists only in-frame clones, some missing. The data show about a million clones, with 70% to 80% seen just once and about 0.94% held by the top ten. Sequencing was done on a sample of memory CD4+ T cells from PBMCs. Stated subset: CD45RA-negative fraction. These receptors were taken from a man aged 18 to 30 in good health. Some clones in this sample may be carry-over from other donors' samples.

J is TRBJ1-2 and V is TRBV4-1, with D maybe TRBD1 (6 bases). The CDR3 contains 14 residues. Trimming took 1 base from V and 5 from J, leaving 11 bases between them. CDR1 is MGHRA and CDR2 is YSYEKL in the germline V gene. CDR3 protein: CASSQALGAYGYTF. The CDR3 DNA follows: TGCGCCAGCAGCCAAGCGTTGGGGGCGTATGGCTACACCTTC.

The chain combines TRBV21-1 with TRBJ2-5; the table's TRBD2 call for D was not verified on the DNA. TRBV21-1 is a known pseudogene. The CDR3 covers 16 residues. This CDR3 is CASSKTLAGGVETQYF. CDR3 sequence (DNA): TGTGCCAGCAGCAAAACTTTAGCGGGAGGGGTGGAGACCCAGTACTTC.

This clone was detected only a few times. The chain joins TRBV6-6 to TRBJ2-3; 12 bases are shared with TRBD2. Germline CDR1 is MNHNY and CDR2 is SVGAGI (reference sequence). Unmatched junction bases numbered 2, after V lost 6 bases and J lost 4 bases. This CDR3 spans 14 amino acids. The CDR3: CASRRLAGADTQYF. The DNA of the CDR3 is TGTGCCAGCAGGAGACTAGCGGGAGCAGATACGCAGTATTTT.

This CDR3 is CASSWGQGAPKETQYF. CDR3 in DNA: TGTGCCAGCAGCTGGGGACAGGGGGCGCCCAAAGAGACCCAGTACTTC. The chain couples TRBV7-9 to TRBJ2-5; the match to TRBD1 covers 12 bases. The CDR3 runs 16 residues. Trimming at V came to 4 bases and at J to 3 bases, leaving 6 bases not matched to a gene. Germline CDR1 and CDR2: SEHNR and FQNEAQ (reference sequence). Together with reference TRBV7-9 and TRBJ2-5, the CDR3 gives the full variable domain: DTGVSQNPRHKITKRGQNVTFRCDPISEHNRLYWYRQTLGQGPEFLTYFQNEAQLEKSRLLSDRFSAERPKGSFSTLEIQRTEQGDSAMYLCASSWGQGAPKETQYFGPGTRLLVL.

As DNA, the CDR3 is TGTGCCTGGAGTAGGACTAGCGCCTTCACAGATACGCAGTATTTT. Amino acid sequence: CAWSRTSAFTDTQYF. The V gene is TRBV30, the J gene TRBJ2-3; TRBD2 matches at 9 bases. The CDR3 is 15 residues long. With V trimmed by 2 bases and J by 2 bases, 5 bases remained unmatched. Germline assignment: CDR1 GTSNPN and CDR2 SVGIG (reference sequence).

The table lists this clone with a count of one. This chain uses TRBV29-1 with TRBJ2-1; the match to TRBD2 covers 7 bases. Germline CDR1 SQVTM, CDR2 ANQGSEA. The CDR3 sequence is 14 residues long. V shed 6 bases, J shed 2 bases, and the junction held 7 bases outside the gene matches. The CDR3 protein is CSVLTSSPYNEQFF. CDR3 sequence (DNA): TGCAGCGTCCTGACTAGCAGTCCCTACAATGAGCAGTTCTTC.

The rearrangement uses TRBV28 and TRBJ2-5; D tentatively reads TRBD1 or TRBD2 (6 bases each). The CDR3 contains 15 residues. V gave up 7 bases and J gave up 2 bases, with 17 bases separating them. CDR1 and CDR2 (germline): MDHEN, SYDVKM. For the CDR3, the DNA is TGTGCCAGCAAGGGGGGTGGAGGTCAGCAAGAGACCCAGTACTTC. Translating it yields CASKGGGGQQETQYF. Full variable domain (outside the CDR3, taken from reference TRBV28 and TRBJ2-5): DVKVTQSSRYLVKRTGEKVFLECVQDMDHENMFWYRQDPGLGLRLIYFSYDVKMKEKGDIPEGYSVSREKKERFSLILESASTNQTSMYLCASKGGGGQQETQYFGPGTRLLVL.

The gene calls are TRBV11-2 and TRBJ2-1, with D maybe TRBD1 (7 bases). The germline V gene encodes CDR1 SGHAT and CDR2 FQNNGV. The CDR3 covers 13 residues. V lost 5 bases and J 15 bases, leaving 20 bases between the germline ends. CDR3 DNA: TGTGCCAGCAGCCCGCGACAGGGTAGCGGCTGGTTCTTC. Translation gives CASSPRQGSGWFF.

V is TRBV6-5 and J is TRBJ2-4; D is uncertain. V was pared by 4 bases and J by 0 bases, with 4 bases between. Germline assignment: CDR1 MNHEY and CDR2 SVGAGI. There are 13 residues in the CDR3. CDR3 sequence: CASSSLAKNIQYF. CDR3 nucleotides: TGTGCCAGCAGTTCCCTAGCCAAAAACATTCAGTACTTC.

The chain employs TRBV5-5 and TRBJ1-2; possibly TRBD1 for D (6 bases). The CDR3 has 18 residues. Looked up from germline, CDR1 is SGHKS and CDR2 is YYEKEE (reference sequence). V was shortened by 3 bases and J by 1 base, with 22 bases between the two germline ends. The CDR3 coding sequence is TGTGCCAGCAGCTCCTTCGGACAGCGCACTAACCTTAACTATGGCTACACCTTC. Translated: CASSSFGQRTNLNYGYTF. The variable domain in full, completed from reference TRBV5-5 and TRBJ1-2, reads DAGVTQSPTHLIKTRGQQVTLRCSPISGHKSVSWYQQVLGQGPQFIFQYYEKEERGRGNFPDRFSARQFPNYSSELNVNALLLGDSALYLCASSSFGQRTNLNYGYTFGSGTRLTVV.

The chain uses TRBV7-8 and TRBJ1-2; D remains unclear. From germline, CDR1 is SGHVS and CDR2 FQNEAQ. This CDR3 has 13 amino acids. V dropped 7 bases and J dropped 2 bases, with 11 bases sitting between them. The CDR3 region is CASIPPGNYGYTF. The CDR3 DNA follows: TGTGCCAGCATTCCTCCGGGGAACTATGGCTACACCTTC.

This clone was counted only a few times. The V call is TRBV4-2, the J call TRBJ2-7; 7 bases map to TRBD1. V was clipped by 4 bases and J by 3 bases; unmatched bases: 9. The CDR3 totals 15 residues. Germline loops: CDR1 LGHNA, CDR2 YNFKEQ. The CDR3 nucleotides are TGTGCCAGCAGCCGAAGAACAGGGGAAGGCTACGAGCAGTACTTC. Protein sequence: CASSRRTGEGYEQYF.

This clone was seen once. CDR3 in DNA: TGCGCCAGCAGCCGCGCCGGGACGGCTGGAAACACCATATATTTT. Translated, it gives CASSRAGTAGNTIYF. V gene TRBV4-3 combines with J gene TRBJ1-3, with D possibly being TRBD1 (5 bases). CDR1 and CDR2 (germline): LGHNA, YSLEER. The V end was cut by 4 bases, the J end by 2 bases, with 12 bases between. This CDR3 spans 15 amino acids.

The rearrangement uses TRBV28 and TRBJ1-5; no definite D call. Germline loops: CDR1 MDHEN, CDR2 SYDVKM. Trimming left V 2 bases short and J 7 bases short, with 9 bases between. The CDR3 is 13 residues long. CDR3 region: CASSLQVKQPQHF. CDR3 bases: TGTGCCAGCAGTTTACAGGTGAAACAGCCCCAGCATTTT.

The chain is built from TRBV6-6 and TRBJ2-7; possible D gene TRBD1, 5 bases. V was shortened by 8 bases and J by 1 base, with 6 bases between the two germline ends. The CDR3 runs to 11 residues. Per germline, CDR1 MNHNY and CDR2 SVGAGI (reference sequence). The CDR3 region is CASGASYEQYF. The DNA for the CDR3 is TGTGCCAGCGGGGCTTCCTACGAGCAGTACTTC.

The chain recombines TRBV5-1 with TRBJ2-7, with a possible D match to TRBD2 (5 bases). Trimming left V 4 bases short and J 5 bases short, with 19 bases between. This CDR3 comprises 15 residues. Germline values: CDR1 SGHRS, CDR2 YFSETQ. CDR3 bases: TGCGCCAGCAGCCCCGGCGCAGCGGAAGTCGACGAGCAGTACTTC. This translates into CASSPGAAEVDEQYF.

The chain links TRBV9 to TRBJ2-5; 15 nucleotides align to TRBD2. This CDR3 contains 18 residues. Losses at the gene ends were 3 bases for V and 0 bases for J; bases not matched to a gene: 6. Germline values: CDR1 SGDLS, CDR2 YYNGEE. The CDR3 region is CASSARTSGRGYQETQYF. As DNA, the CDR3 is TGTGCCAGCAGCGCTCGGACTAGCGGGAGGGGGTACCAAGAGACCCAGTACTTC.